This TCR beta chain originates from a study of blood T cell repertoires in COVID-19. At the level of the study: The origin of the acute and convalescent COVID-19 samples was the United States, Italy and Spain. T cells, B-cell-depleted T cells, or PBMCs provided the cDNA or gDNA that served as material.

As handled by the study authors: Cell counts per sample came from amplifying reference gene primers. Produced via immunoSEQ multiplex PCR; TCRdb's table is partial and in-frame only. The DNA gave D and trimming, while V, J and clone size come from that table. Of hundreds of thousands of clones in the sample, approximately 88% were seen once. Allocation to cohorts depended on clinical history reported by the participants. Trimming shortened V by 5 bases and J by 0 bases, and 9 bases separated the two germline ends. Germline-derived CDR1 and CDR2 are PRHDT and FYEKMQ (reference sequence). This CDR3 spans 14 amino acids.

Sequenced material: PBMCs or T cells enriched from blood (not recorded which). This clonotype originated in a woman between 40 and 55 years old with acute COVID-19. The chain joins TRBV13 to TRBJ2-3, with D unclear. For the CDR3, the DNA is TGTGCCAGCAGCCCGGAGCTTAGCACAGATACGCAGTATTTT. This translates into CASSPELSTDTQYF.